Below are 23 T cell receptor beta chains sequenced from a single sample in a study of T cell repertoires in cytomegalovirus infection. TCRdb used MiXCR to reprocess the reads, holding one entry per CDR3 protein. The data hold some 180,000 distinct CDR3 sequences, with around 20% observed a single time. Sequenced input: PBMCs. The source of these receptors is a human donor in good health (CMV status not recorded). Some clones in this sample may be carry-over from other donors' samples.

The chain joins TRBV7-9 to TRBJ1-5; 9 bases are a match to TRBD1. V was clipped by 6 bases and J by 5 bases; unmatched bases: 2. The CDR3 loop spans 13 amino acids. Germline V lookup: CDR1 SEHNR, CDR2 FQNEAQ (reference sequence). The CDR3 sequence is CASRRDRDQPQHF. DNA for the CDR3: TGTGCCAGCAGACGGGACAGGGATCAGCCCCAGCATTTT. The variable domain in full, completed from reference TRBV7-9 and TRBJ1-5, reads DTGVSQNPRHKITKRGQNVTFRCDPISEHNRLYWYRQTLGQGPEFLTYFQNEAQLEKSRLLSDRFSAERPKGSFSTLEIQRTEQGDSAMYLCASRRDRDQPQHFGDGTRLSIL.

A few counts support this clonotype. This rearrangement joins TRBV4-1 to TRBJ1-3; D remains unclear. CDR3 length equals 14 residues. Trimming took 0 bases from V and 3 from J, leaving 6 bases between them. Per germline, CDR1 MGHRA and CDR2 YSYEKL. As DNA, the CDR3 is TGCGCCAGCAGCCAAGAATCAGGTGGAAACACCATATATTTT. As protein: CASSQESGGNTIYF.

This clonotype was observed many times. V is TRBV6-2 or TRBV6-3 and J is TRBJ2-7; the match to TRBD2 covers 8 bases. CDR3 length: 16 amino acids. Germline CDR1 is MNHEY and CDR2 is SVGEGT. V lost 5 bases, J lost 4 bases, and 13 bases stayed unmatched. CDR3 amino acids: CASSPPDTSGYYEQYF. The CDR3, as DNA: TGTGCCAGCAGTCCACCCGATACTAGCGGCTATTACGAGCAGTACTTC.

This clonotype was seen more than once but under ten times. This chain joins TRBV29-1 and TRBJ2-3; 8 nucleotides match TRBD1. This CDR3 is 16 amino acids long. Germline V gives CDR1 SQVTM, CDR2 ANQGSEA. Trimming took 1 base from V and 4 from J; bases not matched to a gene: 10. The CDR3 nucleotides read TGCAGCGTTGAAGCGACAGGGGACCCACGGGCAGATACGCAGTATTTT. It yields the protein CSVEATGDPRADTQYF.

This clonotype has at least ten counts. This chain uses TRBV12-3 or TRBV12-4 with TRBJ2-7; tentative D call: TRBD2 (7 bases). This CDR3 has 15 residues. V was pared by 3 bases and J by 0 bases, with 12 bases between. The CDR3 region has the DNA TGTGCCAGCAGTTTGCGGGGGCCTTCCTCCTACGAGCAGTACTTC. Translating it yields CASSLRGPSSYEQYF.

V is TRBV25-1 and J is TRBJ1-4; the D is unclear. The V and J ends lost 7 bases and 5 bases respectively, with 11 bases between them. This CDR3 has 13 residues. Germline V gene sequence: CDR1 MGHDK, CDR2 SYGVNS. CDR3 residues: CASNSRGNEKLFF. The CDR3 DNA is TGTGCCAGCAATTCCCGGGGAAATGAAAAACTGTTTTTT.

The rearrangement links TRBV6-5 to TRBJ2-3, with TRBD1 matching over 7 bases. This CDR3 spans 15 amino acids. The V gene end was trimmed by 6 bases and the J gene end by 10 bases; junction bases not matched to a gene: 16. The germline CDR1 and CDR2 sequences are MNHEY and SVGAGI. The CDR3 DNA is TGTGCCAGCAGGCCTAATCGACAGGGTCGGAATGCGCAGTATTTT. It specifies CASRPNRQGRNAQYF.

This clonotype appeared many times. The gene calls are TRBV7-8 and TRBJ2-5; TRBD1 matches 10 bases. The J segment lost 5 bases and the V segment lost 5 bases, leaving 5 bases of the junction unmatched. CDR1 SGHVS and CDR2 FQNEAQ come from the germline V gene. The CDR3 runs to 14 residues. In DNA, the CDR3 is TGTGCCAGCAGCCGCCCGGGACAGGGGGAGACCCAGTACTTC. It is translated as CASSRPGQGETQYF.

The chain recombines TRBV6-5 with TRBJ2-2; 13 nucleotides match TRBD2. CDR1 and CDR2 (germline): MNHEY, SVGAGI. The CDR3 consists of 18 residues. J lost 1 base, V lost 6 bases, and 8 bases had no gene match. CDR3 sequence reads: CASRYGLAGVLNTGELFF. For the CDR3, the DNA is TGTGCCAGCAGATACGGACTAGCGGGAGTTCTGAACACCGGGGAGCTGTTTTTT.

This sequence joins TRBV11-3 and TRBJ2-3, with D possibly being TRBD2 (6 bases). The CDR3 has 14 amino acids. Germline-derived CDR1 and CDR2 are SGHNT and YENEEA. Trimming pared 1 base from V and 5 bases from J, leaving 10 bases between. In nucleotides, the CDR3 is TGTGCCAGCAGCTTAGCGGGAGTCCAAGATACGCAGTATTTT. Its translation is CASSLAGVQDTQYF.

The chain is built from TRBV19 and TRBJ2-7; no clear D gene. Looked up from germline, CDR1 is LNHDA and CDR2 is SQIVND (reference sequence). The CDR3 is 13 residues long. V was cut by 5 bases and J by 2 bases, with 10 bases left in between. CDR3 sequence (DNA): TGTGCCAGTAGTTCGGGCAGTCCCTACGAGCAGTACTTC. Amino acids: CASSSGSPYEQYF.

The V gene is TRBV2, the J gene TRBJ2-5; unclear D gene. Germline CDR1 SNHLY, CDR2 FYNNEI. CDR3 size: 12 residues. The V and J ends lost 1 base and 5 bases respectively, with 5 bases between them. CDR3 protein: CASSEGRETQYF. The CDR3, as DNA: TGTGCCAGCAGTGAAGGGCGGGAGACCCAGTACTTC.

Ten or more counts support this clonotype. The rearrangement links TRBV7-9 to TRBJ2-1; the D is unclear. The CDR3 is made up of 11 amino acids. V was cut by 5 bases and J by 7 bases, with 6 bases left in between. CDR1 is SEHNR, CDR2 FQNEAQ, per germline (reference sequence). The CDR3 loop reads CASSPGNEQFF. Here the CDR3 DNA reads TGTGCCAGCAGCCCCGGAAATGAGCAGTTCTTC.

Only a few counts were recorded for this clonotype. The chain joins TRBV20-1 to TRBJ2-7, with D possibly TRBD1 on 6 matching bases. The CDR3 consists of 14 residues. V lost 0 bases to trimming and J lost 7 bases, with 16 bases between them. Germline CDR1 DFQATT, CDR2 SNEGSKA (reference sequence). CDR3 sequence reads: CSARDRPQGPEQYF. The CDR3 DNA sequence: TGCAGTGCTAGAGATAGACCACAGGGCCCTGAGCAGTACTTC.

Comments on this clonotype: It may be a read error: a sequence one base away is much more abundant. The chain links TRBV28 to TRBJ1-2; tentatively, D is TRBD1 (6 bases). This CDR3 region has 14 residues. Germline V gives CDR1 MDHEN, CDR2 SYDVKM. As DNA, the CDR3 is TGTGCCAGCGGGAGGACAGATCCTAACTATGGCTGCACCTTC. Encoded protein: CASGRTDPNYGCTF.

This clonotype was seen only a few times. CDR3 in amino acids: CASSQAPRGEAFF. The CDR3 bases are TGCGCCAGCAGCCAAGCCCCCAGGGGTGAAGCTTTCTTT. The chain combines TRBV4-1 with TRBJ1-1; D possibly corresponds to TRBD1 (6 bases). The V and J ends lost 1 base and 7 bases respectively, with 10 bases between them. The germline V gene has CDR1 MGHRA and CDR2 YSYEKL. The CDR3 loop spans 13 amino acids.

In this sample, this clonotype turned up many times. The chain carries TRBV28 and TRBJ1-5; D gene ambiguous. Germline assignment: CDR1 MDHEN and CDR2 SYDVKM. This CDR3 spans 15 amino acids. V was trimmed by 3 bases and J by 1 base, leaving 10 bases between them. The CDR3 bases are TGTGCCAGCAGTTTGTTTGGTCTGAGCAATCAGCCCCAGCATTTT. Its protein product is CASSLFGLSNQPQHF.

A few counts support this clonotype. A clone one base away is much larger, so this may be a read error. Given the absence of the conserved phenylalanine or tryptophan at the CDR3 end, a read error is likely. The rearrangement joins TRBV7-8 to TRBJ2-1, with TRBD1 as a possible D gene (6 bases). V lost 5 bases and J 5 bases, leaving 16 bases between the germline ends. Germline values: CDR1 SGHVS, CDR2 FQNEAQ. The CDR3 runs to 15 residues. CDR3: CASSPRGAWNNEQFL. The CDR3 bases are TGTGCCAGCAGCCCCAGGGGAGCATGGAACAATGAGCAGTTCTTA.

The rearrangement uses TRBV7-2 and TRBJ2-7, with D perhaps matching TRBD1 (6 bases). The CDR3 runs 15 residues. CDR1 is SGHTA, CDR2 FQGNSA, per germline. V dropped 2 bases and J dropped 7 bases, with 18 bases sitting between them. Here the CDR3 DNA reads TGTGCCAGCAGCTTACGGTCAGGGGACGCCTTGGAGCAGTACTTC. It translates to CASSLRSGDALEQYF.

The chain couples TRBV20-1 to TRBJ1-2, with 8 positions matching TRBD1. Germline V CDR1 and CDR2: DFQATT, SNEGSKA (reference sequence). The CDR3 runs 13 residues. Germline trimming cut 6 bases from V and 2 bases from J; bases unmatched to any gene: 5. Written as DNA, the CDR3 is TGCAGTGCCTGGACAGGGACCAACTATGGCTACACCTTC. This codes for CSAWTGTNYGYTF.

This sequence joins TRBV25-1 and TRBJ2-5, with D possibly TRBD1 on 6 matching bases. Trimming removed 10 bases at V and 5 bases at J, with 14 bases between. This CDR3 contains 12 residues. Germline-derived CDR1 and CDR2 are MGHDK and SYGVNS. The CDR3 DNA reads as TGTGCCACCGTCGAAGGGGGTGAGACCCAGTACTTC. It specifies CATVEGGETQYF.

Only a few counts were recorded for this clonotype. J is TRBJ2-3 and V is TRBV10-1, with 10 bases that match TRBD2. Germline V lookup: CDR1 WNHNN, CDR2 SYGVQD (reference sequence). This CDR3 spans 18 amino acids. The J segment lost 2 bases and the V segment lost 4 bases, leaving 12 bases of the junction unmatched. The CDR3 sequence is CASSAHRISGGDTDTQYF. The DNA of the CDR3 is TGCGCCAGCAGTGCCCATAGGATCAGCGGGGGGGACACAGATACGCAGTATTTT.

In this sample, this clonotype turned up many times. The gene calls are TRBV10-3 and TRBJ1-1; possible D gene TRBD1, 6 bases. The V end was cut by 0 bases, the J end by 5 bases, with 13 bases between. The CDR3 is 15 residues long. CDR1 and CDR2 from the germline V gene are ENHRY and SYGVKD. The CDR3: CAISESYQGGTEAFF. The CDR3, as DNA: TGTGCCATCAGTGAGTCGTACCAAGGGGGGACTGAAGCTTTCTTT.